The source of this TCR beta chain is a study of blood T cell repertoires in COVID-19. Generated by immunoSEQ multiplex PCR, the TCRdb table keeps only in-frame clones and is missing some. The sample contains about 360,000 clones, around nine tenths of which appear only once. V dropped 7 bases and J dropped 0; count of bases not matched to a gene: 4. Per the germline V gene, CDR1 is LNHDA and CDR2 is SQIVND (reference sequence). The CDR3 runs to 15 residues. The rearrangement links TRBV19 to TRBJ1-5, with 9 bases aligning to TRBD1. The material sequenced was peripheral blood. The source of this sequence is a human donor in a cohort sampled during active COVID-19. The CDR3 loop reads CASTGQGYSNQPQHF. DNA of the CDR3: TGTGCCAGTACGGGACAGGGTTATAGCAATCAGCCCCAGCATTTT.